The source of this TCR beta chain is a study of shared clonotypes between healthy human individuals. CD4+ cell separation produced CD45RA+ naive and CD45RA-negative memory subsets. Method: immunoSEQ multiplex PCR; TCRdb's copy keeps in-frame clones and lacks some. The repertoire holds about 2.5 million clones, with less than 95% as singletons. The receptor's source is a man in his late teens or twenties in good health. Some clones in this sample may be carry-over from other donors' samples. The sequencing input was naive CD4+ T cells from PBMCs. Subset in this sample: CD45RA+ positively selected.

The CDR3 nucleotides are TGTGCCTGGAGCCGAGAGGGGGCGCGACAGCCCCAGCATTTT. It specifies CAWSREGARQPQHF. The V gene is TRBV30, the J gene TRBJ1-5; 7 bases fit TRBD1. Trimming at V came to 3 bases and at J to 7 bases, leaving 9 bases not matched to a gene. The CDR3 has 14 residues. Germline values: CDR1 GTSNPN, CDR2 SVGIG (reference sequence).